This T cell receptor (beta chain) was retrieved from a study of blood T cells in healthy people across ages. Study conclusions and caveats: Donors of long life had a larger count of naive CD4+ cells and greater diversity than aged donors. What prevented conclusive comparison of naive and antigen-experienced cells was that PBMCs were unsorted.

This clonotype was found a few times. Its antigen is not known. For the second PCR, which ran for roughly 6 to 12 cycles, a sample-barcoded 5' primer and a J-beta primer mix were used. Researchers report that a template-switch adaptor with 12 random nucleotides tagged each cDNA molecule. In TCRdb, the 5' RACE reads were re-called with MiXCR into one record per CDR3 protein. The data show over a million distinct CDR3 sequences, around 59% seen once. Germline V gene sequence: CDR1 KGHSH, CDR2 LQKENI. The V segment lost 2 bases and the J segment 3 bases; nucleotides outside the gene matches: 3. The CDR3 length is 14 residues.

This clonotype was sampled from a young man in good health. The specimen was blood. The genes are TRBV18 and TRBJ1-1; TRBD1 aligns across 7 bases. In DNA, the CDR3 is TGTGCCAGCTCACCAACAGGGGCGGACACTGAAGCTTTCTTT. It yields the protein CASSPTGADTEAFF.